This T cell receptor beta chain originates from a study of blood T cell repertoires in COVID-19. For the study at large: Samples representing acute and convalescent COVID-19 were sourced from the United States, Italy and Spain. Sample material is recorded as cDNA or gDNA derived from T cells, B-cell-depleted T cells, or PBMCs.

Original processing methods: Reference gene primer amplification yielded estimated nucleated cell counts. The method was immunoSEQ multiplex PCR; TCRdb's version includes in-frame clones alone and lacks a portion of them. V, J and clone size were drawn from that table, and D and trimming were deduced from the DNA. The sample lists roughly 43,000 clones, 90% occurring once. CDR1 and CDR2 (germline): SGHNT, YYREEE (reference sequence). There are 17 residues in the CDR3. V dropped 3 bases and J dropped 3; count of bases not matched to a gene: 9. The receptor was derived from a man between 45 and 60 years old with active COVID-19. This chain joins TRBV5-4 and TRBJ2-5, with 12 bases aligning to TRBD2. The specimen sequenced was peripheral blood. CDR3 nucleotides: TGTGCCAGCAGCTCGAAGACTAGCGGGGGAGGCAAAGAGACCCAGTACTTC. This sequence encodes CASSSKTSGGGKETQYF.